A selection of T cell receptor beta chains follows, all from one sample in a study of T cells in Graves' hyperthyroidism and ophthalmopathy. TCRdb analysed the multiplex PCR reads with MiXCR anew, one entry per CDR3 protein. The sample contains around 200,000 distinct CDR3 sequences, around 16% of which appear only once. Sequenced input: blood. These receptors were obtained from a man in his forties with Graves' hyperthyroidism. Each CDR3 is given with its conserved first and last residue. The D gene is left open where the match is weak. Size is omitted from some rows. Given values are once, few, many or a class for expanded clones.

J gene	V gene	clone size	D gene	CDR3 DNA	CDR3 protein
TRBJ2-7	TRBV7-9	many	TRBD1	TGTGCCAGCAGTCCAGGGGGACAGGGGGCTTACGAGCAGTACTTC	CASSPGGQGAYEQYF
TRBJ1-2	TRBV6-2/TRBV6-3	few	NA	TGTGCCAGAACCCCGGTAGCGCCTTCCTATGGCTACACCTTC	CARTPVAPSYGYTF
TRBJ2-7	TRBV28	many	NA	TGTGCCACCAATTCCGGGGCATCCTCCTACGAGCAGTACTTC	CATNSGASSYEQYF
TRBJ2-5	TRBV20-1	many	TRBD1	TGCAGTGCTTGGGGACAGGGAAGAGAGACCCAGTACTTC	CSAWGQGRETQYF
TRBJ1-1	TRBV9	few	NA	TGTGCCAGCAGCGTAGGCACGGGAGAAGCTTTCTTT	CASSVGTGEAFF
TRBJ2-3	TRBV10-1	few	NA	TGCGCCAGCATCTCAAGGATCGGAGGGACGCAGTATTTT	CASISRIGGTQYF
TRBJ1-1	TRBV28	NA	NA	TGTGCCAGCAGTTTTTGGGGGGTGGGGGACACTGAAGCTTTCTTT	CASSFWGVGDTEAFF
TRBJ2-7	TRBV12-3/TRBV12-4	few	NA	TGTGCCAGCAGTTTAGGACGGGACCCCTACGAGCAGTACTTC	CASSLGRDPYEQYF
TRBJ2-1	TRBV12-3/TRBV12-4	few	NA	TGTGCCACCACGCGCGGACGGGCCAATGAGCAGTTCTTC	CATTRGRANEQFF
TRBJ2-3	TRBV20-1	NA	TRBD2	TGCAGTGCTGAGGGACTAGCGGGAGTCTCGCAGTATTTT	CSAEGLAGVSQYF
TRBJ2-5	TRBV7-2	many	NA	TGTGCCAGCAGCTTAGCGAGAACCCAAGAGACCCAGTACTTC	CASSLARTQETQYF
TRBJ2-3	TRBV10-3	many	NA	TGTGCCATCAGTACCCGGGAGCTCACAGATACGCAGTATTTT	CAISTRELTDTQYF
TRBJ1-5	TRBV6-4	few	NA	TGTGCCAGCCGGGCGGCCCTCTCTACTAGCAATCAGCCCCAGCATTTT	CASRAALSTSNQPQHF
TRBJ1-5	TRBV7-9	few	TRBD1	TGTGCCAGCAGCTTTCCGCGGGGACAGGGAAAGTCAAATAGAAATAGCAATCAGCCCCAGCATTTT	CASSFPRGQGKSNRNSNQPQHF
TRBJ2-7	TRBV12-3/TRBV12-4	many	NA	TGTGCCAGCAGTTTCAGACAGCCAAGCTACGAGCAGTACTTC	CASSFRQPSYEQYF
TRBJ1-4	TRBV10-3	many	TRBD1	TGTGCCACTGGACAGGGTGGGGAAAAACTGTTTTTT	CATGQGGEKLFF
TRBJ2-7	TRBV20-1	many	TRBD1	TGCAGTGCTAGTTTCGGGACAGGGGCCTCCTACGAGCAGTACTTC	CSASFGTGASYEQYF
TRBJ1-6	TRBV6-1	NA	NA	TGTGCCAGCAGTGAATGGGACGGTTCACCCCTCCACTTT	CASSEWDGSPLHF
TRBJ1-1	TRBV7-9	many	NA	TGTGCCAGCAGCCCGATCGAGGATCTTGAAGCTTTCTTT	CASSPIEDLEAFF
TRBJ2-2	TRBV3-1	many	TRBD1	TGTGCCAGCAGCCAAGATCTAGGGGGCGGCGGGGAGCTGTTTTTT	CASSQDLGGGGELFF
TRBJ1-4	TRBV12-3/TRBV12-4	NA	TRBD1	TGTGCCAGCAGGCGCACAGGGGCAACTAATGAAAAACCGTTTTTT	CASRRTGATNEKPFF
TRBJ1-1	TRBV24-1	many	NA	TGTGCCACCAGTGCGGGGGGCTCGAACACTGAAGCTTTCTTT	CATSAGGSNTEAFF
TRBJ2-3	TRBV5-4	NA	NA	TGTGCCAGCAGCTGGAACCGGGGGAACACAGATACGCAGTATTTT	CASSWNRGNTDTQYF
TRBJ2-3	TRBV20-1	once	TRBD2	TGCAGTGCTTTCCTCCCCAAACTAGCGGGGGGGCGTAGAGATACGCAGTATTTT	CSAFLPKLAGGRRDTQYF
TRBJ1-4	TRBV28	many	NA	TGTGCCAGCATATCAGGGACCGAAAAACTGTTTTTT	CASISGTEKLFF
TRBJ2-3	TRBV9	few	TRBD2	TGTGCCAGCAGCGTTGGTAACCGGGAGGGCACAGATACGCAGTATTTT	CASSVGNREGTDTQYF
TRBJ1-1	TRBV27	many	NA	TGTGCCAGCAGTCCCCTCCTTCTGGCAGGCCCACTGAACACTGAAGCTTTCTTT	CASSPLLLAGPLNTEAFF
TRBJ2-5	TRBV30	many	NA	TGTGCCTGGGGAAGGGGAGAGACCCAGTACTTC	CAWGRGETQYF
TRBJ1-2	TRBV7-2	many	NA	TGTGCCAGCAGCTTAGCGTCAGGGTACAACTATGGCTACACCTTC	CASSLASGYNYGYTF
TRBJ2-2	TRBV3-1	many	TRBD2	TGTGCCAGCAGCCAACTAGCGGGGGGCCTCGATAACACCGGGGAGCTGTTTTTT	CASSQLAGGLDNTGELFF
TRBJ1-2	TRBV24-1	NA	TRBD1	TGTGCCACCAGTGATCAGGACAGGGCAAATGGCTACACCTTC	CATSDQDRANGYTF
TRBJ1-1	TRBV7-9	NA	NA	TGTGCCAGCAGCTGGGACTCCCAGGAGAGGAGTGAAGCTTTCTTT	CASSWDSQERSEAFF